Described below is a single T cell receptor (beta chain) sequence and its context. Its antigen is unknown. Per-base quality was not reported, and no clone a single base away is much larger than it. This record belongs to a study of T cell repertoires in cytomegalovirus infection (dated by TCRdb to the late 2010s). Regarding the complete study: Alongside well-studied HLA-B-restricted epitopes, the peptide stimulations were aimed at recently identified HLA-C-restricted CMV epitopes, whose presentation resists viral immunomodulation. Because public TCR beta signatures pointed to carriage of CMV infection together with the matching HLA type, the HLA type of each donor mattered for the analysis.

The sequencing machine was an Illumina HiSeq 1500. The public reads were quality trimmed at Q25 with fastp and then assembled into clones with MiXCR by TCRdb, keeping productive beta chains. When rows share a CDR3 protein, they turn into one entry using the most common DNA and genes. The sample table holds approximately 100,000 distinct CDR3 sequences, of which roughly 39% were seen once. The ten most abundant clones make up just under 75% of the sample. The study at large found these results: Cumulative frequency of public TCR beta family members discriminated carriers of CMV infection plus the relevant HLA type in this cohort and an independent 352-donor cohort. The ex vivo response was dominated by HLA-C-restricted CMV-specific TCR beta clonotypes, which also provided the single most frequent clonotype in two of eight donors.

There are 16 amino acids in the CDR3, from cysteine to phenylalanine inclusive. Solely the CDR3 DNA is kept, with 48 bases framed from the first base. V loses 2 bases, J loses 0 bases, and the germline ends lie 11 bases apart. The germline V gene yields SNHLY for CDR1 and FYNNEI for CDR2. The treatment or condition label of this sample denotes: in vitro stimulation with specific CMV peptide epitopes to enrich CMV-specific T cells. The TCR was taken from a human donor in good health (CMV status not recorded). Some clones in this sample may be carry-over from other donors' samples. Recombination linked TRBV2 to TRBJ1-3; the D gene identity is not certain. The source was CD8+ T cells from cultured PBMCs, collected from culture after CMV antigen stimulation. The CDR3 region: CASSESVRVSGNTIYF. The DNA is TGTGCCAGCAGTGAATCAGTAAGAGTCTCTGGAAACACCATATATTTT.